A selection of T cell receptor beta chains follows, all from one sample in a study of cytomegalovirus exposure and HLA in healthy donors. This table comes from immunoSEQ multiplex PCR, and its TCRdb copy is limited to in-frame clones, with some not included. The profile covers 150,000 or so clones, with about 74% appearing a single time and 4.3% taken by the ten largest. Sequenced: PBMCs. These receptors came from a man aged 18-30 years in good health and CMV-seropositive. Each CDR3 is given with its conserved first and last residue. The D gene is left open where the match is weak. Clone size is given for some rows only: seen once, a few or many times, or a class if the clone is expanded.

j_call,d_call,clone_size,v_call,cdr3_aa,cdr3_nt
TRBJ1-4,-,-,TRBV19,CASRGGRIRTNEKLFF,TGTGCCAGTCGAGGAGGGAGGATTAGAACTAATGAAAAACTGTTTTTT
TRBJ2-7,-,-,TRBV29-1,CSVEDMITYEQYF,TGCAGCGTTGAGGACATGATTACCTACGAGCAGTACTTC
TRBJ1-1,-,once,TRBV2,CASIWTASTEAFF,TGTGCCAGCATATGGACAGCTAGTACTGAAGCTTTCTTT
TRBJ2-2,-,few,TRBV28,CASSLRSRSTGELFF,TGTGCCAGCAGTCTCCGGAGTAGATCCACCGGGGAGCTGTTTTTT
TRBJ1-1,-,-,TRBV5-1,CASSFGGGNTEAFF,TGCGCCAGCAGCTTTGGGGGAGGGAACACTGAAGCTTTCTTT
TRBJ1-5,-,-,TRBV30,CAWSRGFRQPQHF,TGTGCCTGGAGTAGGGGATTTCGTCAGCCCCAGCATTTT
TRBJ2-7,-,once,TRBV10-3,CAISEKQGTYEQYF,TGTGCCATCAGTGAGAAACAGGGCACCTACGAGCAGTACTTC
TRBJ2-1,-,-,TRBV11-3,CASSLRGVQNEQFF,TGTGCCAGCAGCCTCCGGGGTGTACAGAATGAGCAGTTCTTC
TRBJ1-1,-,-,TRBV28,CASSPYRLVTEAFF,TGTGCCAGCAGCCCTTATAGGCTAGTCACTGAAGCTTTCTTT
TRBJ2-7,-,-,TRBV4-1,CASHGPGDYEQYF,TGCGCCAGCCATGGACCGGGAGACTACGAGCAGTACTTC
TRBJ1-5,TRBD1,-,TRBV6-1,CASSAPGTVDQPQHF,TGTGCCAGCAGTGCCCCTGGGACAGTGGATCAGCCCCAGCATTTT
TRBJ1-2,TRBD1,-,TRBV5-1,CASSLGTGGGYTF,TGCGCCAGCAGCCTAGGGACAGGGGGTGGCTACACCTTC
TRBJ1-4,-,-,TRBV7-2,CASSWAGGGNEKLFF,TGTGCCAGCAGCTGGGCGGGGGGCGGTAATGAAAAACTGTTTTTT
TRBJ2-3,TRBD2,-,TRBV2,CASRKMRGVGDTQYF,TGTGCCAGCCGTAAGATGCGGGGGGTAGGAGATACGCAGTATTTT
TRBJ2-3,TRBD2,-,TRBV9,CASSVRERESDTQYF,TGTGCCAGCAGCGTCAGAGAGCGGGAGTCAGATACGCAGTATTTT
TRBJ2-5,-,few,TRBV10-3,CAISESNNQETQYF,TGTGCCATCAGTGAGTCTAATAACCAAGAGACCCAGTACTTC
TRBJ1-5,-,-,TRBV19,CASSIDGVSRQPQHF,TGTGCCAGTAGTATAGACGGGGTTTCTCGTCAGCCCCAGCATTTT